This note documents a single T cell receptor beta chain sequence. The antigen remains undetermined. Unique molecular identifiers were used to barcode this TCRbeta library. A single record per CDR3 protein comes from TCRdb applying MiXCR to the PCR reads. The sample lists about 440,000 distinct CDR3 sequences, over 40% occurring once. This sample was included in a study of T-cell reconstitution after alpha-beta-depleted transplantation in children. Overall study findings and caveats: One year after transplant, T-cell counts and diversity came mostly from newly produced T cells. TCRbeta diversity was high at day 60 in some patients (a result of surviving recipient T cells and thymic progenitors).

In germline, CDR1 is LGHNA, CDR2 YNFKEQ. The CDR3 totals 14 residues. With 1 base removed from V and 7 bases from J, the gap between germline ends came to 11 bases. This TCR was sampled from a girl aged 2 to 10 with aplastic anemia, due to receive a stem cell transplant. This chain connects TRBV4-2 to TRBJ2-1; D may match TRBD1 or TRBD2 (5 bases each). The specimen was PBMCs, collected before TCRalphabeta/CD19-depleted stem cell transplant. Written as DNA, the CDR3 is TGTGCCAGCAGCCAAGCGCAAGAGGGGAATGAGCAGTTCTTC. As protein: CASSQAQEGNEQFF.